Listed below are T cell receptor beta chains from one sample, sequenced in a study of early stage breast cancer tumors. TCRdb's table, derived via immunoSEQ multiplex PCR, lists solely in-frame clones and lacks some. The sample comprises approximately 11,000 clones, around 72% of which are singletons, and around 23% rests with the top ten. Sample: breast tumor tissue. The receptor set was obtained from a person aged 40 to 50 with breast cancer. The CDR3 runs from the conserved cysteine through the conserved F or W. D genes are given only for firm matches. Rows may omit the clone size; those that give it use once, few, many or a size class.

d_gene: TRBD1
abundance: -
j_gene: TRBJ1-4
v_gene: TRBV30
CDR3aa: CAWSDGQGDNEKLFF
CDR3nt: TGTGCCTGGAGTGATGGACAGGGTGATAATGAAAAACTGTTTTTT

d_gene: TRBD2
abundance: -
j_gene: TRBJ2-3
v_gene: TRBV5-4
CDR3aa: CASRFSPKGSGLAGADTQYF
CDR3nt: TGTGCCAGCAGATTCAGCCCAAAGGGTTCCGGACTAGCGGGGGCAGATACGCAGTATTTT

d_gene: -
abundance: -
j_gene: TRBJ2-7
v_gene: TRBV19
CDR3aa: CASSLKWGVKPYEQYF
CDR3nt: TGTGCCAGTAGTCTAAAGTGGGGGGTGAAACCCTACGAGCAGTACTTC

d_gene: TRBD2
abundance: -
j_gene: TRBJ2-7
v_gene: TRBV7-9
CDR3aa: CASGKGLAGVFEQYF
CDR3nt: TGTGCCAGCGGTAAAGGCCTAGCGGGAGTTTTCGAGCAGTACTTC

d_gene: -
abundance: -
j_gene: TRBJ2-3
v_gene: TRBV7-2
CDR3aa: CASSFPGMRTQYF
CDR3nt: TGTGCCAGCAGCTTTCCCGGGATGCGTACGCAGTATTTT

d_gene: -
abundance: -
j_gene: TRBJ2-7
v_gene: TRBV7-9
CDR3aa: CASSLESSLVRHEQYF
CDR3nt: TGTGCCAGCAGCTTAGAATCATCGTTAGTACGCCACGAGCAGTACTTC

d_gene: -
abundance: -
j_gene: TRBJ1-2
v_gene: TRBV5-6
CDR3aa: CASSLPGARGGYTF
CDR3nt: TGTGCCAGCAGCTTACCAGGGGCGAGGGGTGGCTACACCTTC

d_gene: TRBD1
abundance: -
j_gene: TRBJ1-1
v_gene: TRBV19
CDR3aa: CASSKGQPTTEAFF
CDR3nt: TGTGCCAGTAGCAAGGGACAGCCAACCACTGAAGCTTTCTTT

d_gene: TRBD2
abundance: -
j_gene: TRBJ2-1
v_gene: TRBV10-3
CDR3aa: CAISESRTSGPVGNEQFF
CDR3nt: TGTGCCATCAGTGAGTCACGGACTAGCGGGCCCGTCGGTAATGAGCAGTTCTTC

d_gene: -
abundance: -
j_gene: TRBJ1-2
v_gene: TRBV7-6
CDR3aa: CASSSPSYGYTF
CDR3nt: TGTGCCAGCAGCTCCCCAAGCTATGGCTACACCTTC

d_gene: -
abundance: -
j_gene: TRBJ2-1
v_gene: TRBV9
CDR3aa: CASSVGTLAPNEQFF
CDR3nt: TGTGCCAGCAGCGTTGGGACTTTAGCCCCCAATGAGCAGTTCTTC

d_gene: TRBD2
abundance: -
j_gene: TRBJ2-3
v_gene: TRBV5-1
CDR3aa: CASSPIPPTSGRNTDTQYF
CDR3nt: TGCGCCAGCAGCCCGATCCCCCCAACTAGCGGGAGGAACACAGATACGCAGTATTTT

d_gene: -
abundance: -
j_gene: TRBJ1-2
v_gene: TRBV30
CDR3aa: CAWSQSLGLGGYTF
CDR3nt: TGTGCCTGGAGTCAAAGTCTGGGGTTGGGGGGCTACACCTTC

d_gene: -
abundance: -
j_gene: TRBJ2-7
v_gene: TRBV19
CDR3aa: CASQRKSPLRHYEQYF
CDR3nt: TGTGCCAGTCAACGGAAAAGTCCCCTTCGTCACTACGAGCAGTACTTC

d_gene: -
abundance: -
j_gene: TRBJ1-3
v_gene: TRBV6-1
CDR3aa: CASSEGTVISGNTIYF
CDR3nt: TGTGCCAGCAGTGAAGGGACGGTGATCTCTGGAAACACCATATATTTT

d_gene: TRBD1
abundance: -
j_gene: TRBJ2-2
v_gene: TRBV6-6
CDR3aa: CASYSKTGGSGELFF
CDR3nt: TGTGCCAGCTACTCTAAGACAGGGGGAAGCGGGGAGCTGTTTTTT

d_gene: TRBD1
abundance: -
j_gene: TRBJ2-1
v_gene: TRBV9
CDR3aa: CASSATGGDYNEQFF
CDR3nt: TGTGCCAGCAGCGCGACAGGGGGCGACTACAATGAGCAGTTCTTC

d_gene: -
abundance: medium-sized
j_gene: TRBJ2-4
v_gene: TRBV19
CDR3aa: CASSIPGPTNRAKNIQYF
CDR3nt: TGTGCCAGTAGTATTCCAGGTCCCACGAACCGAGCCAAAAACATTCAGTACTTC

d_gene: -
abundance: -
j_gene: TRBJ2-1
v_gene: TRBV25-1
CDR3aa: CASSEWARSSYNEQFF
CDR3nt: TGTGCCAGCAGTGAATGGGCTCGGAGCTCCTACAATGAGCAGTTCTTC

d_gene: TRBD1
abundance: once
j_gene: TRBJ2-4
v_gene: TRBV15
CDR3aa: CATSSRTGGGDIQYF
CDR3nt: TGTGCCACCAGCAGTCGAACAGGGGGCGGAGACATTCAGTACTTC

d_gene: TRBD2
abundance: -
j_gene: TRBJ2-1
v_gene: TRBV14
CDR3aa: CASSRTSGWDEQFF
CDR3nt: TGTGCCAGCAGCCGAACTAGCGGGTGGGATGAGCAGTTCTTC

d_gene: TRBD1
abundance: -
j_gene: TRBJ2-7
v_gene: TRBV6-6
CDR3aa: CASSYGTGPYEQYF
CDR3nt: TGTGCCAGCAGTTACGGGACAGGTCCCTACGAGCAGTACTTC

d_gene: -
abundance: once
j_gene: TRBJ2-1
v_gene: TRBV6-5
CDR3aa: CASSYGGAGVRFEQFF
CDR3nt: TGTGCCAGCAGTTACGGGGGGGCGGGAGTCCGATTCGAGCAGTTCTTC

d_gene: -
abundance: -
j_gene: TRBJ2-3
v_gene: TRBV25-1
CDR3aa: CASSDGITDTQYF
CDR3nt: TGTGCCAGCAGTGATGGGATCACAGATACGCAGTATTTT

d_gene: TRBD1
abundance: -
j_gene: TRBJ2-2
v_gene: TRBV7-3
CDR3aa: CASSPRGRTGELFF
CDR3nt: TGTGCCAGCAGCCCCAGGGGGCGCACCGGGGAGCTGTTTTTT

d_gene: -
abundance: medium-sized
j_gene: TRBJ2-2
v_gene: TRBV7-8
CDR3aa: CASSLEGNTGELFF
CDR3nt: TGTGCCAGCAGCTTAGAAGGCAACACCGGGGAGCTGTTTTTT

d_gene: TRBD2
abundance: -
j_gene: TRBJ2-7
v_gene: TRBV28
CDR3aa: CASSLFASGGPYEQYF
CDR3nt: TGTGCCAGCAGTTTATTTGCGAGCGGGGGGCCCTACGAGCAGTACTTC

d_gene: TRBD2
abundance: -
j_gene: TRBJ2-7
v_gene: TRBV5-1
CDR3aa: CASSREAPRAGSNYEQYF
CDR3nt: TGCGCCAGCAGCCGGGAGGCTCCTCGTGCGGGTTCGAACTACGAGCAGTACTTC

d_gene: -
abundance: -
j_gene: TRBJ2-3
v_gene: TRBV7-6
CDR3aa: CASSPTRVDTQYF
CDR3nt: TGTGCCAGCAGCCCGACGAGGGTAGATACGCAGTATTTT

d_gene: TRBD2
abundance: -
j_gene: TRBJ2-5
v_gene: TRBV11-3
CDR3aa: CASSPSSGQETQYF
CDR3nt: TGTGCCAGCAGCCCATCTAGCGGCCAAGAGACCCAGTACTTC

d_gene: TRBD1
abundance: -
j_gene: TRBJ2-1
v_gene: TRBV27
CDR3aa: CASSFQWTGPNEQFF
CDR3nt: TGTGCCAGCAGTTTCCAATGGACAGGCCCTAATGAGCAGTTCTTC

d_gene: TRBD2
abundance: -
j_gene: TRBJ2-3
v_gene: TRBV2
CDR3aa: CASSGLGREVTDTQYF
CDR3nt: TGTGCCAGCAGTGGGCTGGGGCGGGAGGTGACAGATACGCAGTATTTT

d_gene: TRBD2
abundance: -
j_gene: TRBJ2-7
v_gene: TRBV7-9
CDR3aa: CASSLERERNEQYF
CDR3nt: TGTGCCAGCAGCTTAGAGCGGGAGAGGAACGAGCAGTACTTC

d_gene: TRBD1
abundance: medium-sized
j_gene: TRBJ1-4
v_gene: TRBV28
CDR3aa: CASSRPGTAFNEKLFF
CDR3nt: TGTGCCAGCAGTCGCCCGGGGACAGCCTTTAATGAAAAACTGTTTTTT

d_gene: -
abundance: -
j_gene: TRBJ1-5
v_gene: TRBV7-8
CDR3aa: CASSRAGNSNQPQHF
CDR3nt: TGTGCCAGCAGCCGAGCAGGGAATAGCAATCAGCCCCAGCATTTT

d_gene: -
abundance: once
j_gene: TRBJ1-1
v_gene: TRBV7-2
CDR3aa: CASSLVYRLGTEAFF
CDR3nt: TGTGCCAGCAGCTTAGTATATCGCCTAGGCACTGAAGCTTTCTTT

d_gene: TRBD1
abundance: few
j_gene: TRBJ2-7
v_gene: TRBV28
CDR3aa: CASTSGQGGEQYF
CDR3nt: TGTGCCAGCACCTCGGGACAGGGGGGGGAGCAGTACTTC

d_gene: TRBD1
abundance: few
j_gene: TRBJ1-3
v_gene: TRBV7-9
CDR3aa: CASSFPGGTVFGNTIYF
CDR3nt: TGTGCCAGCAGCTTTCCAGGGGGGACAGTTTTTGGAAACACCATATATTTT

d_gene: TRBD2
abundance: few
j_gene: TRBJ2-1
v_gene: TRBV11-1
CDR3aa: CASSSGTGTSREWEQFF
CDR3nt: TGTGCCAGCAGCTCAGGTACGGGGACTAGCCGGGAGTGGGAGCAGTTCTTC

d_gene: -
abundance: -
j_gene: TRBJ1-2
v_gene: TRBV2
CDR3aa: CASSIQGAPAFGYTF
CDR3nt: TGTGCCAGCAGTATACAGGGAGCCCCCGCGTTTGGCTACACCTTC

d_gene: -
abundance: -
j_gene: TRBJ2-5
v_gene: TRBV7-8
CDR3aa: CASSLVRETQYF
CDR3nt: TGTGCCAGCAGCTTAGTGAGGGAGACCCAGTACTTC

d_gene: -
abundance: -
j_gene: TRBJ2-5
v_gene: TRBV18
CDR3aa: CASSPRERQETQYF
CDR3nt: TGTGCCAGCTCACCCCGGGAGAGGCAAGAGACCCAGTACTTC

d_gene: -
abundance: once
j_gene: TRBJ2-7
v_gene: TRBV6-1
CDR3aa: CASSEVLSGEQYF
CDR3nt: TGTGCCAGCAGTGAAGTCCTATCTGGAGAGCAGTACTTC

d_gene: -
abundance: -
j_gene: TRBJ1-1
v_gene: TRBV11-3
CDR3aa: CASSLDIVGPKAFF
CDR3nt: TGTGCCAGCAGCTTAGATATCGTGGGCCCAAAAGCTTTCTTT

d_gene: TRBD2
abundance: -
j_gene: TRBJ2-7
v_gene: TRBV11-2
CDR3aa: CASSLQAGGPEQYF
CDR3nt: TGTGCCAGCAGCTTACAGGCGGGAGGGCCTGAGCAGTACTTC

d_gene: -
abundance: -
j_gene: TRBJ2-1
v_gene: TRBV30
CDR3aa: CACPRGGYNEQFF
CDR3nt: TGTGCCTGCCCCAGGGGTGGCTACAATGAGCAGTTCTTC